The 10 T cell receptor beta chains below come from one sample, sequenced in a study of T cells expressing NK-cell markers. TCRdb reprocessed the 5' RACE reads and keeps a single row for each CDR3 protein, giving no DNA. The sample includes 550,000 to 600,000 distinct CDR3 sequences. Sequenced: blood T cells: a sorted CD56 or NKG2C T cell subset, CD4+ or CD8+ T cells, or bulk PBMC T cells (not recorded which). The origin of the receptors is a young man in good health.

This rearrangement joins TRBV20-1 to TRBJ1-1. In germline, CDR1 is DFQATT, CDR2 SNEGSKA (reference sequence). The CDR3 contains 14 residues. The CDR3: CSARVSGVYTEAFF.

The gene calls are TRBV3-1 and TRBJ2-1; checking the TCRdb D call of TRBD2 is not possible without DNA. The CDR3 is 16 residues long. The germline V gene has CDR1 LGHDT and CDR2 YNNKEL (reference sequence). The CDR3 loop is CASSQVRRLDYNEQFF.

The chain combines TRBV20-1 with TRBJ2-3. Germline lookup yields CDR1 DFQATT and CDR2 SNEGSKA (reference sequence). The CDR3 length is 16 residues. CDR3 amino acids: CSARDQRPKDTDTQYF.

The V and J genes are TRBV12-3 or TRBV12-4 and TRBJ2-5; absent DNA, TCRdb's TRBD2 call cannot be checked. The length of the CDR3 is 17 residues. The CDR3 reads CASSTNSGSLFGETQYF.

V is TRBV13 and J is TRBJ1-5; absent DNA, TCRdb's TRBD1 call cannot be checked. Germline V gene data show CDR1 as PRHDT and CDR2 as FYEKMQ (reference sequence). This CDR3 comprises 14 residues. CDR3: CASSPRGNNQPQHF.

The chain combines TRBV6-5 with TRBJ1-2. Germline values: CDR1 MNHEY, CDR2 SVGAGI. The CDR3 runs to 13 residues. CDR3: CASSYAGRDGYTF.

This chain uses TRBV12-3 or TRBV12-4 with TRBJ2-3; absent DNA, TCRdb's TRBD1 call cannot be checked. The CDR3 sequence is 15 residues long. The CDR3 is CASSGGQGVTDTQYF.

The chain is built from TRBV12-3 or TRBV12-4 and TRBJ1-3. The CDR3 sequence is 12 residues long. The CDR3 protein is CASENSGNTIYF.

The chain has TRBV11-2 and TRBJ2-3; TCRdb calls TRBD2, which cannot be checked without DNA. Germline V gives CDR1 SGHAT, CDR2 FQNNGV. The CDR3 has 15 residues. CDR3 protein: CASSSSNALGDTQYF.

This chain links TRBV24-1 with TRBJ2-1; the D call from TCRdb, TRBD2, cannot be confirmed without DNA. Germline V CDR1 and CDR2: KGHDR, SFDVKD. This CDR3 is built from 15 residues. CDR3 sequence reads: CATSPSGRASNEQFF.